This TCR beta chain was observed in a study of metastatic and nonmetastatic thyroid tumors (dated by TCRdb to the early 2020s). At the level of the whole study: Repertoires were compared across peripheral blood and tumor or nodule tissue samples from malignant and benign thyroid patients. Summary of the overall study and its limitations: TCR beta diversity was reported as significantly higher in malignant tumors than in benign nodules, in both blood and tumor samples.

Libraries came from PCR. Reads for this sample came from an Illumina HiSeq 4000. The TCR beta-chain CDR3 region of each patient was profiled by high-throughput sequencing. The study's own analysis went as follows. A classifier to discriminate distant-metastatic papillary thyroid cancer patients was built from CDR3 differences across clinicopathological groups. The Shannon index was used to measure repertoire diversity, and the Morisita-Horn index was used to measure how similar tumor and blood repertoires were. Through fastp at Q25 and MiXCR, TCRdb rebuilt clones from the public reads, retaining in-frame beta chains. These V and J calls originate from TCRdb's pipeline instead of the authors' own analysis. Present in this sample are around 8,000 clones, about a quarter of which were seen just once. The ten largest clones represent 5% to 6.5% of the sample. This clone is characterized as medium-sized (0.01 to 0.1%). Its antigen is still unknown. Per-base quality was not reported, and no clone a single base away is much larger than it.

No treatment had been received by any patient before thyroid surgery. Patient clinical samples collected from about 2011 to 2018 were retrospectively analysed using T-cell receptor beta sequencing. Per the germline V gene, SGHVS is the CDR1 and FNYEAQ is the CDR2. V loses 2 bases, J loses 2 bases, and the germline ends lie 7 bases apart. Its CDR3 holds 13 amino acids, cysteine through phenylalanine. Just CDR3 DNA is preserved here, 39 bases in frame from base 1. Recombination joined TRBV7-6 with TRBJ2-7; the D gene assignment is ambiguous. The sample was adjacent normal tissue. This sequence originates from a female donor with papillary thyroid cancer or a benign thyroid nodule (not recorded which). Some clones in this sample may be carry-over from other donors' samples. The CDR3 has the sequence CASSLRATYEQYF. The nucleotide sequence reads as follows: TGTGCCAGCAGCTTAAGGGCTACCTACGAGCAGTACTTC.